What follows are 29 T cell receptor beta chains derived from one specimen sequenced in a study of T cell repertoires in aging, cancer and after chemotherapy. The template was genomic DNA from peripheral blood, not RNA. Rearranged V-D-J TRB sequences were amplified with a mixed TRB-A/B primer pool. TCRdb re-analysed the multiplex PCR reads in MiXCR, keeping a single row per CDR3 protein. The data hold around 10,000 distinct CDR3 sequences, with about 38% observed a single time. The sample taken for sequencing was blood. The receptors come from a human donor in good health.

V gene TRBV7-2 combines with J gene TRBJ1-2, with D perhaps TRBD1 (5 bases). The CDR3 length is 15 residues. V dropped 5 bases and J dropped 6 bases, with 19 bases sitting between them. Germline loops: CDR1 SGHTA, CDR2 FQGNSA. The CDR3 DNA follows: TGTGCCAGCAGCCCAGCAGGCAGGGTGGAAAATGGCTACACCTTC. Translated: CASSPAGRVENGYTF.

In its sample, this clonotype was seen a few times. V and J are TRBV27 and TRBJ2-7, with no clear D. The V and J ends lost 2 bases and 4 bases respectively, with 9 bases between them. CDR3 size: 13 residues. CDR1 is MNHEY, CDR2 SMNVEV, per germline (reference sequence). The CDR3 is CASSLTGRYEQYF. CDR3 DNA: TGTGCCAGCAGTTTAACTGGGCGGTACGAGCAGTACTTC.

The chain combines TRBV18 with TRBJ1-5, with D tentatively TRBD1 (6 bases). CDR3 size: 13 residues. Trimming removed 6 bases at V and 4 bases at J, with 10 bases between. Germline V gene sequence: CDR1 KGHSH, CDR2 LQKENI. The CDR3 reads CASSSGQNQPQHF. The CDR3 coding sequence is TGTGCCAGCTCCTCAGGACAGAATCAGCCCCAGCATTTT. Based on the CDR3 plus reference TRBV18 and TRBJ1-5, the full variable domain is NAGVMQNPRHLVRRRGQEARLRCSPMKGHSHVYWYRQLPEEGLKFMVYLQKENIIDESGMPKERFSAEFPKEGPSILRIQQVVRGDSAAYFCASSSGQNQPQHFGDGTRLSIL.

This clonotype turned up a few times. V is TRBV11-1 and J is TRBJ1-2; 12 nucleotides line up with TRBD1. The germline V gene has CDR1 SGHAT and CDR2 FQDESV (reference sequence). V shed 5 bases and J 8 bases; nucleotides not matched to a gene: 6. CDR3 size: 14 residues. For the CDR3, the DNA is TGTGCCAGCAGCCCGCGGGACAGGGGGCAAGGCTACACCTTC. This sequence encodes CASSPRDRGQGYTF.

J is TRBJ1-4 and V is TRBV5-6; 9 bases match TRBD1. In germline, CDR1 is SGHDT, CDR2 YYEEEE. This CDR3 region has 17 residues. The V segment lost 4 bases and the J segment 2 bases; nucleotides outside the gene matches: 9. CDR3 nucleotide sequence: TGTGCCAGCAGCCCTAGAGGGACAGGGTTTACTAATGAAAAACTGTTTTTT. Translating gives CASSPRGTGFTNEKLFF.

In this sample, this clonotype turned up a few times. The V and J genes are TRBV6-1 and TRBJ2-1; D could derive from TRBD1 or TRBD2 (5 bases each). V was trimmed by 5 bases and J by 1 base, leaving 15 bases between them. The V gene's germline CDR1 is MNHNS and CDR2 SASEGT. The CDR3 is 16 amino acids. DNA for the CDR3: TGTGCCAGCAGTTCCGGGACCCTTATATCCTACAATGAGCAGTTCTTC. This sequence encodes CASSSGTLISYNEQFF.

The chain recombines TRBV30 with TRBJ2-3, with D uncertain. Germline V CDR1 and CDR2: GTSNPN, SVGIG (reference sequence). Deletions cut 4 bases from V and 8 bases from J, with 13 bases between. This CDR3 has 12 residues. CDR3 bases: TGTGCCTGGACCCCCGTCCAAGCTACGCAGTATTTT. This codes for CAWTPVQATQYF. Complete variable domain (other parts from reference TRBV30 and TRBJ2-3): SQTIHQWPATLVQPVGSPLSLECTVEGTSNPNLYWYRQAAGRGLQLLFYSVGIGQISSEVPQNLSASRPQDRQFILSSKKLLLSDSGFYLCAWTPVQATQYFGPGTRLTVL.

This clonotype was counted only a few times. The V gene is TRBV19, the J gene TRBJ1-2; 8 positions agree with TRBD1. V lost 7 bases to trimming and J lost 4 bases; unmatched junction nucleotides: 8. The germline gives CDR1 LNHDA, CDR2 SQIVND (reference sequence). The CDR3 loop spans 14 amino acids. The CDR3 spells CASIPTGGLYGYTF. Here the CDR3 DNA reads TGTGCCAGTATCCCCACAGGGGGGCTCTATGGCTACACCTTC.

This clonotype was seen a handful of times. The chain joins TRBV15 to TRBJ2-1; unclear D gene. The V gene's germline CDR1 is LNHNV and CDR2 YYDKDF (reference sequence). The CDR3 runs to 14 residues. The ends were cut back, 0 bases at V and 6 bases at J, with 9 bases in the middle. CDR3 in DNA: TGTGCCACCAGCAGAGATCAAGTAGCCAATGAGCAGTTCTTC. Translation gives CATSRDQVANEQFF. Together with reference TRBV15 and TRBJ2-1, the CDR3 gives the full variable domain: DAMVIQNPRYQVTQFGKPVTLSCSQTLNHNVMYWYQQKSSQAPKLLFHYYDKDFNNEADTPDNFQSRRPNTSFCFLDIRSPGLGDTAMYLCATSRDQVANEQFFGPGTRLTVL.

As to this clonotype: One junction end does not reproduce the germline sequence, and a read error may be involved. This chain joins TRBV5-6 and TRBJ1-4; TRBD1 is a possible D gene (5 bases). Per germline, CDR1 SGHDT and CDR2 YYEEEE. This CDR3 has 14 residues. This CDR3 reads CASSRGVKGEKLSF. CDR3 DNA: TGTGCCAGCAGCCGGGGGGTAAAGGGCGAAAAACTGTCTTTT.

CDR3 region: CARRRSGGNEQFF. CDR3 bases: TGTGCCAGAAGGCGGAGCGGGGGAAATGAGCAGTTCTTC. The chain has TRBV5-3 and TRBJ2-1; 8 bases line up with TRBD2. TRBV5-3 is an open reading frame, and its role is uncertain. J was trimmed by 7 bases and V by 5 bases; bases with no gene match: 5. CDR3 size: 13 residues.

The chain is built from TRBV5-4 and TRBJ2-5; D gene ambiguous. The germline V and J ends were trimmed by 4 bases and 2 bases, with 9 bases remaining between them. This CDR3 contains 13 residues. Germline V CDR1 and CDR2: SGHNT, YYREEE (reference sequence). CDR3 region: CASSRIGQETQYF. The DNA for the CDR3 is TGTGCCAGCAGCCGAATAGGGCAAGAGACCCAGTACTTC.

V usage is TRBV5-6 and J usage is TRBJ2-1; no clear D gene. CDR1 and CDR2 (germline): SGHDT, YYEEEE. Trimming cost V 3 bases and J 0 bases, with 4 bases left between them. The CDR3 is made up of 13 amino acids. The CDR3 region is CASSWDSYNEQFF. The DNA of the CDR3 is TGTGCCAGCAGCTGGGACTCCTACAATGAGCAGTTCTTC.

This clonotype was found a few times. The CDR3 sequence: CASSFPGRSSTDTQYF. The CDR3 bases are TGTGCCAGCAGTTTCCCGGGACGGTCTAGCACAGATACGCAGTATTTT. The gene calls are TRBV27 and TRBJ2-3, with D perhaps given as TRBD1 or TRBD2 (5 bases each). The CDR3 covers 16 residues. Germline assignment: CDR1 MNHEY and CDR2 SMNVEV (reference sequence). V was pared by 3 bases and J by 0 bases, with 13 bases between.

V is TRBV5-5 and J is TRBJ2-2; 8 nucleotides align to TRBD2. V was pared by 0 bases and J by 5 bases, with 15 bases of the junction left unmatched. The CDR3 loop spans 19 amino acids. Germline assignment: CDR1 SGHKS and CDR2 YYEKEE (reference sequence). In DNA form, the CDR3 reads TGTGCCAGCAGCTTGGTTAGTCGCGGAGCGGGAGCGGGTACCGGGGAGCTGTTTTTT. This gives the protein CASSLVSRGAGAGTGELFF. The complete variable domain, with remaining parts taken from reference TRBV5-5 and TRBJ2-2, reads DAGVTQSPTHLIKTRGQQVTLRCSPISGHKSVSWYQQVLGQGPQFIFQYYEKEERGRGNFPDRFSARQFPNYSSELNVNALLLGDSALYLCASSLVSRGAGAGTGELFFGEGSRLTVL.

CDR3 amino acids: CASSQLVQGRAEQYF. CDR3 nucleotide sequence: TGTGCCAGCAGCCAGTTAGTGCAGGGTCGGGCCGAGCAGTACTTC. The chain couples TRBV5-6 to TRBJ2-7; tentatively, D is TRBD1 (5 bases). Germline CDR1 SGHDT, CDR2 YYEEEE. V was trimmed by 4 bases and J by 6 bases, leaving 20 bases between them. This CDR3 contains 15 residues.

This clonotype was seen a handful of times. V usage is TRBV19 and J usage is TRBJ2-7; D perhaps matches TRBD1 (6 bases). The CDR3 loop spans 13 amino acids. CDR1 and CDR2 from the germline V gene are LNHDA and SQIVND (reference sequence). Trimming removed 2 bases from V and 4 bases from J, with 9 bases in between. This chain's CDR3 is CASSIMDSYEQYF. CDR3 DNA sequence: TGTGCCAGTAGTATAATGGACAGTTACGAGCAGTACTTC.

This clonotype ranks as medium-sized. This chain connects TRBV29-1 to TRBJ2-3, with TRBD2 identical over 8 bases. This CDR3 region has 14 residues. Germline-derived CDR1 and CDR2 are SQVTM and ANQGSEA. V lost 4 bases and J lost 6; bases outside the gene matches: 9. The CDR3 loop reads CSVAGTSLADTQYF. CDR3 bases: TGCAGCGTTGCCGGGACTAGTCTGGCGGATACGCAGTATTTT.

This clonotype was recorded a few times. The chain is built from TRBV6-2 or TRBV6-3 and TRBJ2-1, with 13 bases fitting TRBD2. CDR3 size: 18 residues. V lost 2 bases, J lost 0 bases, and 4 bases stayed unmatched. The germline V gene encodes CDR1 MNHEY and CDR2 SVGEGT. CDR3 coding DNA: TGTGCCAGCAGTTACATGACTAGCGGGAGGAACTCCTACAATGAGCAGTTCTTC. Translated: CASSYMTSGRNSYNEQFF.

The chain couples TRBV30 to TRBJ2-7; weak D call: TRBD1 (5 bases). This CDR3 has 12 residues. V shed 3 bases and J shed 2 bases, with 8 bases lying between them. CDR1 and CDR2 (germline): GTSNPN, SVGIG (reference sequence). CDR3 sequence (DNA): TGTGCCTGGAGAGGGGATACCTACGAGCAGTACTTC. Protein sequence: CAWRGDTYEQYF.

The CDR3 nucleotides are TGTGCCAGCAGTGGGGGGACAGGGGGCAGGGAAGCTTTCTTT. Protein: CASSGGTGGREAFF. The gene calls are TRBV6-5 and TRBJ1-1; 12 bases are a match to TRBD1. Germline CDR1 and CDR2: MNHEY and SVGAGI. The V segment lost 5 bases and the J segment 8 bases; nucleotides outside the gene matches: 6. The CDR3 has 14 residues.

This clonotype is labeled medium-sized. J is TRBJ2-3 and V is TRBV19; the D gene is possibly TRBD1 (7 bases). Trimming removed 4 bases from V and 2 bases from J, with 19 bases in between. CDR1 is LNHDA and CDR2 is SQIVND in the germline V gene (reference sequence). The CDR3 covers 17 residues. Written as DNA, the CDR3 is TGTGCCAGTAGTAGGGGGGACAGCAGCCCTACCACAGATACGCAGTATTTT. This codes for CASSRGDSSPTTDTQYF. Full variable domain (rest looked up from reference TRBV19 and TRBJ2-3): DGGITQSPKYLFRKEGQNVTLSCEQNLNHDAMYWYRQDPGQGLRLIYYSQIVNDFQKGDIAEGYSVSREKKESFPLTVTSAQKNPTAFYLCASSRGDSSPTTDTQYFGPGTRLTVL.

The V gene is TRBV24-1, the J gene TRBJ2-1, with 10 bases aligning to TRBD2. The CDR3 runs 15 residues. With V trimmed by 4 bases and J by 3 bases, 2 bases remained unmatched. The germline CDR1 and CDR2 sequences are KGHDR and SFDVKD. The CDR3 DNA is TGTGCCACCAGTGAAGAGCGGGAGGGCTACAATGAGCAGTTCTTC. This encodes CATSEEREGYNEQFF.

V usage is TRBV19 and J usage is TRBJ1-5; possibly TRBD1 for D (5 bases). CDR3 length equals 15 residues. Between the trimmed V and J ends, which lost 5 bases and 0 bases, there was a span of 11 bases. Germline V gene data show CDR1 as LNHDA and CDR2 as SQIVND (reference sequence). The CDR3: CASSVRQSSNQPQHF. DNA for the CDR3: TGTGCCAGTAGTGTCCGACAGTCTAGCAATCAGCCCCAGCATTTT.

V usage is TRBV7-6 and J usage is TRBJ2-5; D is ambiguous. The CDR3 covers 16 residues. V gave up 2 bases and J gave up 1 base, with 14 bases separating them. The V gene's germline CDR1 is SGHVS and CDR2 FNYEAQ. DNA for the CDR3: TGTGCCAGCAGCTTAAGAGGCAAGGTGGGCCAAGAGACCCAGTACTTC. Translation: CASSLRGKVGQETQYF.

V and J are TRBV27 and TRBJ2-3; D is perhaps TRBD2 (5 bases). Germline V gene sequence: CDR1 MNHEY, CDR2 SMNVEV (reference sequence). V was cut by 2 bases and J by 6 bases, with 9 bases left in between. The CDR3 is 13 residues long. The CDR3 DNA reads as TGTGCCAGCAGTTTAACGGGGTGGGATACGCAGTATTTT. Protein product: CASSLTGWDTQYF.

The chain employs TRBV30 and TRBJ1-1, with TRBD1 as a possible D gene (5 bases). V was pared by 1 base and J by 3 bases, with 12 bases between. Germline-derived CDR1 and CDR2 are GTSNPN and SVGIG (reference sequence). This CDR3 is built from 14 residues. Here the CDR3 DNA reads TGTGCCTGGAGTGCGCTAGGGGAGGACACTGAAGCTTTCTTT. Residues: CAWSALGEDTEAFF.

The chain combines TRBV6-2 or TRBV6-3 with TRBJ1-2; 7 nucleotides line up with TRBD1. With 2 bases clipped from V and 6 bases from J, the junction kept 9 bases outside the gene matches. In germline, CDR1 is MNHEY, CDR2 SVGEGT. The CDR3 totals 15 residues. CDR3 nucleotides: TGTGCCAGCAGTTACAGGACAGGAGAAGAGGATGGCTACACCTTC. Translating it yields CASSYRTGEEDGYTF.

By sample share, this clonotype is medium-sized. The chain joins TRBV13 to TRBJ2-1; 8 nucleotides agree with TRBD2. The CDR3 runs to 12 residues. From germline, CDR1 is PRHDT and CDR2 FYEKMQ (reference sequence). The ends lost 6 bases at V and 7 bases at J; junction bases unmatched: 2. The CDR3 here is CASRERENEQFF. In DNA, the CDR3 is TGTGCCAGCAGGGAGCGGGAGAATGAGCAGTTCTTC.